The 25 T cell receptor beta chains below come from one sample, sequenced in a study of cytomegalovirus exposure and HLA in healthy donors. Both 60 Vbeta primers and 13 Jbeta primers went into the PCR. Clones were read by immunoSEQ multiplex PCR, and TCRdb kept only the in-frame ones, dropping some. The sample shows 150,000 to 200,000 clones, more than 75% of them seen only once. The sample was PBMCs. These receptors originate from a woman aged 30 to 39 in good health and CMV-seropositive.

The chain joins TRBV28 to TRBJ2-7, with TRBD2 matching 9 bases. The ends lost 3 bases at V and 7 bases at J; junction bases unmatched: 7. This CDR3 region has 14 residues. Germline V CDR1 and CDR2: MDHEN, SYDVKM. CDR3 amino acids: CASSFLAGGYEQYF. The DNA for the CDR3 is TGTGCCAGCAGTTTTCTCGCGGGAGGGTATGAGCAGTACTTC.

This clone was seen a few times. The chain links TRBV5-4 to TRBJ2-5; TRBD2 agrees at 8 bases. The germline V gene encodes CDR1 SGHNT and CDR2 YYREEE (reference sequence). CDR3 size: 14 residues. V shed 4 bases, J shed 5 bases, and the junction held 7 bases outside the gene matches. The chain's CDR3 is CASSHPAGGETQYF. In nucleotides, the CDR3 is TGTGCCAGCAGCCACCCGGCGGGAGGTGAGACCCAGTACTTC.

The chain joins TRBV11-2 to TRBJ2-7; possible D gene TRBD2, 5 bases. Trimming took 4 bases from V and 7 from J, leaving 17 bases between them. The germline V gene has CDR1 SGHAT and CDR2 FQNNGV. This CDR3 is built from 14 residues. This CDR3 reads CASSSGGRWGEQYF. The DNA of the CDR3 is TGTGCCAGCAGCTCAGGCGGGCGATGGGGAGAGCAGTACTTC. Variable domain in full (rest from reference TRBV11-2 and TRBJ2-7): EAGVAQSPRYKIIEKRQSVAFWCNPISGHATLYWYQQILGQGPKLLIQFQNNGVVDDSQLPKDRFSAERLKGVDSTLKIQPAKLEDSAVYLCASSSGGRWGEQYFGPGTRLTVT.

The chain combines TRBV28 with TRBJ2-5, with a possible D match to TRBD1 (6 bases). The tail of the sequence fits TRBJ2-7 better, so the J call may be wrong. CDR3 size: 11 residues. Looked up from germline, CDR1 is MDHEN and CDR2 is SYDVKM. CDR3 sequence reads: CVRGSTYEQYF. CDR3 DNA sequence: TGTGTAAGGGGGAGCACCTACGAGCAGTACTTC.

This sequence joins TRBV19 and TRBJ1-3; 7 bases are a match to TRBD1. This CDR3 has 15 amino acids. The ends lost 6 bases at V and 0 bases at J; junction bases unmatched: 5. Germline assignment: CDR1 LNHDA and CDR2 SQIVND (reference sequence). CDR3 coding DNA: TGTGCCAGTAGAAGAGGGGGCCTCTCTGGAAACACCATATATTTT. Translating it yields CASRRGGLSGNTIYF.

The chain employs TRBV7-6 and TRBJ2-1; TRBD2 aligns across 13 bases. V lost 5 bases and J lost 7; bases outside the gene matches: 5. Germline V gene lookup returns CDR1 SGHVS and CDR2 FNYEAQ. This CDR3 has 15 amino acids. The CDR3 nucleotides are TGTGCCAGCAGCGCGGGACTAGCGGGAAGGAATGAGCAGTTCTTC. It translates to CASSAGLAGRNEQFF. Full variable domain (rest looked up from reference TRBV7-6 and TRBJ2-1): GAGVSQSPRYKVTKRGQDVALRCDPISGHVSLYWYRQALGQGPEFLTYFNYEAQQDKSGLPNDRFSAERPEGSISTLTIQRTEQRDSAMYRCASSAGLAGRNEQFFGPGTRLTVL.

The chain carries TRBV30 and TRBJ2-2; the match to TRBD2 covers 7 bases. Germline V gene sequence: CDR1 GTSNPN, CDR2 SVGIG (reference sequence). The CDR3 contains 18 residues. J was trimmed by 1 base and V by 0 bases; bases with no gene match: 11. DNA of the CDR3: TGTGCCTGGAGTGTACTCAGCGGGGACCTAAGGAACACCGGGGAGCTGTTTTTT. Translated: CAWSVLSGDLRNTGELFF.

V usage is TRBV6-5 and J usage is TRBJ1-5; D is ambiguous. V dropped 6 bases and J dropped 2 bases, with 11 bases sitting between them. This CDR3 is 14 amino acids long. Germline CDR1 is MNHEY and CDR2 is SVGAGI. The chain's CDR3 is CASRRGAGNQPQHF. The CDR3 region has the DNA TGTGCCAGCAGGCGGGGAGCAGGCAATCAGCCCCAGCATTTT.

The chain recombines TRBV6-1 with TRBJ2-7, with D possibly being TRBD1 (7 bases). Germline CDR1 MNHNS, CDR2 SASEGT. Trimming took 1 base from V and 3 from J, leaving 13 bases between them. The CDR3 has 15 amino acids. As DNA, the CDR3 is TGTGCCAGCAGTGAAGGGCAGGGGGGAGGCTACGAGCAGTACTTC. Translating gives CASSEGQGGGYEQYF.

The chain uses TRBV6-4 and TRBJ2-5, with 9 bases matching TRBD2. Germline V gives CDR1 MRHNA, CDR2 SNTAGT. This CDR3 is built from 16 residues. The V and J ends lost 5 bases and 1 base, in that order; junction bases with no gene match: 8. DNA for the CDR3: TGTGCCAGCAGTCCTTTTAGCGGGGGCCCCCAAGAGACCCAGTACTTC. Its translation is CASSPFSGGPQETQYF.

This clone was seen a single time. The gene calls are TRBV7-8 and TRBJ2-3; D is possibly TRBD1 (7 bases). This CDR3 is 15 amino acids long. Deletions cut 0 bases from V and 7 bases from J, with 14 bases between. Germline V gene data show CDR1 as SGHVS and CDR2 as FQNEAQ. CDR3 DNA sequence: TGTGCCAGCAGCTTAGCGGGCAGGGGGGTAAATACGCAGTATTTT. This codes for CASSLAGRGVNTQYF. The entire variable domain, with the rest obtained from reference TRBV7-8 and TRBJ2-3, is as follows: GAGVSQSPRYKVAKRGQDVALRCDPISGHVSLFWYQQALGQGPEFLTYFQNEAQLDKSGLPSDRFFAERPEGSVSTLKIQRTQQEDSAVYLCASSLAGRGVNTQYFGPGTRLTVL.

The chain joins TRBV18 to TRBJ1-1; TRBD1 is a possible D gene (6 bases). This CDR3 spans 15 amino acids. Looked up from germline, CDR1 is KGHSH and CDR2 is LQKENI. Trimming removed 0 bases at V and 3 bases at J, with 11 bases between. The CDR3 sequence is CASSPPKGGDTEAFF. In DNA, the CDR3 is TGTGCCAGCTCACCACCGAAAGGGGGGGACACTGAAGCTTTCTTT.

This clone showed up just once. The V call is TRBV27, the J call TRBJ2-7, with D perhaps matching TRBD2 (6 bases). The V gene lost 4 bases and the J gene lost 2 bases, with 12 bases spanning the gap. Per the germline V gene, CDR1 is MNHEY and CDR2 is SMNVEV (reference sequence). There are 14 residues in the CDR3. The CDR3, as DNA: TGTGCCAGCAGTTCGGGGGATGGAACCTACGAGCAGTACTTC. As protein: CASSSGDGTYEQYF.

The chain links TRBV5-5 to TRBJ2-4; 7 nucleotides line up with TRBD1. The J segment lost 3 bases and the V segment lost 3 bases, leaving 3 bases of the junction unmatched. The V gene's germline CDR1 is SGHKS and CDR2 YYEKEE (reference sequence). This CDR3 is 14 amino acids long. The CDR3 nucleotides are TGTGCCAGCAGCTCACAGGGGAGCAAAAACATTCAGTACTTC. This translates into CASSSQGSKNIQYF.

V gene TRBV7-9 combines with J gene TRBJ2-5; 14 bases line up with TRBD2. From germline, CDR1 is SEHNR and CDR2 FQNEAQ (reference sequence). V dropped 1 base and J dropped 5; count of bases not matched to a gene: 6. The CDR3 loop spans 17 amino acids. Here the CDR3 DNA reads TGTGCCAGCAGCTTAGGACTAGCGGGAGGGCGGCAGGAGACCCAGTACTTC. This translates into CASSLGLAGGRQETQYF.

The genes are TRBV6-5 and TRBJ1-1; the D is unclear. Germline loops: CDR1 MNHEY, CDR2 SVGAGI. The CDR3 totals 13 residues. The V end lost 6 bases, the J end lost 1 base, and 9 bases lay between the germline ends. In DNA form, the CDR3 reads TGTGCCAGCAGCTCCCGGGGGAACACTGAAGCTTTCTTT. Translated: CASSSRGNTEAFF.

This clone was counted a few times. This sequence joins TRBV27 and TRBJ1-6; perhaps TRBD1 as D (6 bases). The CDR3 is 14 residues long. V lost 5 bases and J lost 9, with 14 bases in between. Germline V gene data show CDR1 as MNHEY and CDR2 as SMNVEV (reference sequence). CDR3 nucleotide sequence: TGTGCCAGCAGTCCAAGGACAGTTGGTTCACCCCTCCACTTT. It yields the protein CASSPRTVGSPLHF.

This clone was recorded once. The chain employs TRBV28 and TRBJ1-2, with D possibly TRBD1 on 5 matching bases. CDR1 and CDR2 from the germline V gene are MDHEN and SYDVKM. The CDR3 covers 14 residues. V was trimmed by 2 bases and J by 3 bases, leaving 10 bases between them. This chain's CDR3 is CASSLMGRDYGYTF. As DNA, the CDR3 is TGTGCCAGCAGTTTAATGGGGCGCGACTATGGCTACACCTTC.

This sequence joins TRBV7-2 and TRBJ2-5; 8 bases are shared with TRBD2. Per germline, CDR1 SGHTA and CDR2 FQGNSA. V lost 3 bases and J lost 5; bases outside the gene matches: 8. This CDR3 has 15 residues. DNA for the CDR3: TGTGCCAGCAGCTTTACTAGCGGTTGGGGGGAGACCCAGTACTTC. Amino acid sequence: CASSFTSGWGETQYF.

Comment on this clone: Germline is not matched at one junction end, which may reflect a read error. The chain has TRBV7-9 and TRBJ2-7; D is uncertain. Germline values: CDR1 SEHNR, CDR2 FQNEAQ (reference sequence). This CDR3 region has 13 residues. CDR3 in DNA: TGTTCCAGCAGCCTCCATCTGAACAACGAGCAGTACTTC. Its protein is CSSSLHLNNEQYF. Using reference TRBV7-9 and TRBJ2-7 for the parts outside the CDR3, the full variable domain is DTGVSQNPRHKITKRGQNVTFRCDPISEHNRLYWYRQTLGQGPEFLTYFQNEAQLEKSRLLSDRFSAERPKGSFSTLEIQRTEQGDSAMYLCSSSLHLNNEQYFGPGTRLTVT.

This clone has a single count. Other DNA sequences in the same sample also yield this CDR3. V is TRBV28 and J is TRBJ2-7, with 7 bases matching TRBD1. Unmatched junction bases numbered 7, after V lost 5 bases and J lost 3 bases. The CDR3 runs 14 residues. CDR1 MDHEN and CDR2 SYDVKM come from the germline V gene. The CDR3: CASSPGTALYEQYF. CDR3 in DNA: TGTGCCAGCAGTCCTGGGACAGCCCTCTACGAGCAGTACTTC. The variable domain in full, completed from reference TRBV28 and TRBJ2-7, reads DVKVTQSSRYLVKRTGEKVFLECVQDMDHENMFWYRQDPGLGLRLIYFSYDVKMKEKGDIPEGYSVSREKKERFSLILESASTNQTSMYLCASSPGTALYEQYFGPGTRLTVT.

The chain recombines TRBV6-1 with TRBJ2-1; 14 nucleotides match TRBD2. Per germline, CDR1 MNHNS and CDR2 SASEGT. The V segment lost 4 bases and the J segment 7 bases; nucleotides outside the gene matches: 12. CDR3 length: 18 amino acids. In DNA, the CDR3 is TGTGCCAGCAGTGGACTAGCGGGAGGGCCTCGGGGTACGAATGAGCAGTTCTTC. Protein product: CASSGLAGGPRGTNEQFF.

V usage is TRBV11-1 and J usage is TRBJ2-2, with 10 bases identical to TRBD2. Per germline, CDR1 SGHAT and CDR2 FQDESV (reference sequence). The CDR3 is made up of 16 amino acids. V trimming: 4 bases; J trimming: 0 bases; junction bases outside the gene matches: 2. CDR3 protein: CASSSGTSANTGELFF. DNA of the CDR3: TGTGCCAGCAGCTCCGGGACTAGCGCGAACACCGGGGAGCTGTTTTTT.

The CDR3 nucleotides read TGTGCCAGCAGTTCGGACAGACGCTCCTACGAGCAGTACTTC. It translates to CASSSDRRSYEQYF. V gene TRBV27 combines with J gene TRBJ2-7; D may be TRBD1 (6 bases). CDR3 length: 14 residues. Germline V gene sequence: CDR1 MNHEY, CDR2 SMNVEV (reference sequence). The V and J ends lost 4 bases and 0 bases respectively, with 10 bases between them.

The chain links TRBV28 to TRBJ1-2; a weak D match, TRBD1 (6 bases). This CDR3 has 15 amino acids. V lost 3 bases to trimming and J lost 1 base, with 12 bases between them. The germline CDR1 and CDR2 sequences are MDHEN and SYDVKM. The CDR3 region has the DNA TGTGCCAGCAGTTTGGGCAGGGGTTTTAACTATGGCTACACCTTC. Amino acid sequence: CASSLGRGFNYGYTF.